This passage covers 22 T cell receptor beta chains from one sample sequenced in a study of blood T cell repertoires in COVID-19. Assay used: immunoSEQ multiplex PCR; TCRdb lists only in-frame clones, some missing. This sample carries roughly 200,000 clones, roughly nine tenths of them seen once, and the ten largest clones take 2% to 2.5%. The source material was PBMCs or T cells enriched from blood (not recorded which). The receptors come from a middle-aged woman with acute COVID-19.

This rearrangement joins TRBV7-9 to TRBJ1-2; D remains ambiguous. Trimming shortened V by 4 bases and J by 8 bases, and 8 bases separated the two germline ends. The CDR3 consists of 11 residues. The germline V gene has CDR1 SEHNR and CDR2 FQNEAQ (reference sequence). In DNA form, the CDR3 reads TGTGCCAGCAGCTCCAGGTCAGGCTACACCTTC. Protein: CASSSRSGYTF.

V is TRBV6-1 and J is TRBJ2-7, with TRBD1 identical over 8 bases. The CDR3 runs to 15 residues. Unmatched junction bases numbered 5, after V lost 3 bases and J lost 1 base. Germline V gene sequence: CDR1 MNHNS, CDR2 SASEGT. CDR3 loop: CASSDPRQGSYEQYF. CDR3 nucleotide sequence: TGTGCCAGCAGTGATCCAAGACAGGGGTCCTACGAGCAGTACTTC.

CDR3 DNA: TGTGCCAGCAGTTCATTGGGGCGGCAAGAGACCCAGTACTTC. Its protein product is CASSSLGRQETQYF. V usage is TRBV27 and J usage is TRBJ2-5; D may be TRBD1 (5 bases). CDR1 is MNHEY and CDR2 is SMNVEV in the germline V gene (reference sequence). The CDR3 has 14 amino acids. V lost 4 bases and J 2 bases, leaving 11 bases between the germline ends.

CDR3 coding DNA: TGTGCCAGTAGTCACGGGCGGGGACAGTTCCCACTGACTTACGAGCAGTACTTC. Protein product: CASSHGRGQFPLTYEQYF. The chain recombines TRBV19 with TRBJ2-7; maybe TRBD1 (7 bases). The ends were cut back, 5 bases at V and 4 bases at J, with 27 bases in the middle. Per germline, CDR1 LNHDA and CDR2 SQIVND (reference sequence). The CDR3 runs to 18 residues.

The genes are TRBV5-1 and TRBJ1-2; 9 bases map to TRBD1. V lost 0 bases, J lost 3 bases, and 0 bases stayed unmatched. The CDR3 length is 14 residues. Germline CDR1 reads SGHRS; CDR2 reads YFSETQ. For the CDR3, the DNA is TGCGCCAGCAGCTTGGGGACAGGGGACTATGGCTACACCTTC. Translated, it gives CASSLGTGDYGYTF.

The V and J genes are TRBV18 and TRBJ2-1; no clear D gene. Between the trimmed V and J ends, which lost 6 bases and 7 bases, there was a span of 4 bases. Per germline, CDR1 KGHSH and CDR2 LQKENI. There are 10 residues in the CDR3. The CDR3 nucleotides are TGTGCCAGCTCCGGTAATGAGCAGTTCTTC. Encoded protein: CASSGNEQFF.

As DNA, the CDR3 is TGTGCCAGTAGTATTGGGTACAGGGGCCAATACAATGAGCAGTTCTTC. It yields the protein CASSIGYRGQYNEQFF. The chain is built from TRBV19 and TRBJ2-1; 7 nucleotides agree with TRBD1. This CDR3 region has 16 residues. Germline trimming cut 3 bases from V and 4 bases from J; bases unmatched to any gene: 9. From germline, CDR1 is LNHDA and CDR2 SQIVND (reference sequence).

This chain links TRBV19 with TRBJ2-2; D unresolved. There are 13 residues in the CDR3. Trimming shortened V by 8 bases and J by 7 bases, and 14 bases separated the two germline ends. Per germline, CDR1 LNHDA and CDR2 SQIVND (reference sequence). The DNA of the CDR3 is TGTGCCAGTTACAGCCGTTCGGACGGGGAGCTGTTTTTT. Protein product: CASYSRSDGELFF.

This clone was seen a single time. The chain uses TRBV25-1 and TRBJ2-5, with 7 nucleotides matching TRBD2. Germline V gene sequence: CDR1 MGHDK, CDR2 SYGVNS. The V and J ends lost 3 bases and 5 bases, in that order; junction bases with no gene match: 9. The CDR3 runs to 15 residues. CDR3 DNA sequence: TGTGCCAGCAGTGACCCCACTAGCGCAGGGGAGACCCAGTACTTC. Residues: CASSDPTSAGETQYF.

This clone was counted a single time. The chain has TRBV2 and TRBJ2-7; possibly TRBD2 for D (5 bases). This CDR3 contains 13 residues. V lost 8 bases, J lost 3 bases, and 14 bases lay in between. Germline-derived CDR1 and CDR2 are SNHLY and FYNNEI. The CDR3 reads CASHRTPVYEQYF. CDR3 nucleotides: TGTGCCAGCCACCGGACTCCTGTCTACGAGCAGTACTTC.

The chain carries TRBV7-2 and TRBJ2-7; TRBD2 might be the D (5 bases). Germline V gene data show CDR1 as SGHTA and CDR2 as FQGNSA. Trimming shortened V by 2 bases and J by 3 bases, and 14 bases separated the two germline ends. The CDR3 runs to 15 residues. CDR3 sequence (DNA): TGTGCCAGCAGCTTAAGAGTGGGAGCAAACTACGAGCAGTACTTC. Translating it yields CASSLRVGANYEQYF. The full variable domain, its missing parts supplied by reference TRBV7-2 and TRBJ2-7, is GAGVSQSPSNKVTEKGKDVELRCDPISGHTALYWYRQSLGQGLEFLIYFQGNSAPDKSGLPSDRFSAERTGGSVSTLTIQRTQQEDSAVYLCASSLRVGANYEQYFGPGTRLTVT.

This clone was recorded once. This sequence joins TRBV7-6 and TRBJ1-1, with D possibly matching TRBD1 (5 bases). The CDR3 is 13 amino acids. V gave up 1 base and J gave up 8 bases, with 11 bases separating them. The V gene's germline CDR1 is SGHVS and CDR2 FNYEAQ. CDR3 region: CASSLEQVGEAFF. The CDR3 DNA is TGTGCCAGCAGCTTAGAACAGGTAGGAGAAGCTTTCTTT.

CDR3 residues: CASGFRDRGYEQYF. The CDR3 nucleotides are TGTGCTAGTGGTTTCCGGGACAGGGGCTACGAGCAGTACTTC. The chain couples TRBV12-5 to TRBJ2-7, with 10 nucleotides matching TRBD1. V gave up 3 bases and J gave up 3 bases; unmatched junction bases: 2. From germline, CDR1 is LGHNT and CDR2 FRNRAP. The CDR3 contains 14 residues.

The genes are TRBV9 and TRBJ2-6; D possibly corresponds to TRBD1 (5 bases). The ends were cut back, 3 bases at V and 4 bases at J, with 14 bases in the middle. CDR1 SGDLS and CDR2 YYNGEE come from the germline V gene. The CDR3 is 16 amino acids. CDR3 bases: TGTGCCAGCAGCGCGCGACAGAAACCCGGGGCCAACGTCCTGACTTTC. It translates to CASSARQKPGANVLTF.

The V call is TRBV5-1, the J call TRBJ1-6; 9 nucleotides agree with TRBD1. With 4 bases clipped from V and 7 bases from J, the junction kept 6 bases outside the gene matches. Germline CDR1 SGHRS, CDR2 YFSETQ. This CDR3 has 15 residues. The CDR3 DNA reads TGCGCCAGCAGCCTCGACGGACAGGGGAATTCACCCCTCCACTTT. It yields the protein CASSLDGQGNSPLHF.

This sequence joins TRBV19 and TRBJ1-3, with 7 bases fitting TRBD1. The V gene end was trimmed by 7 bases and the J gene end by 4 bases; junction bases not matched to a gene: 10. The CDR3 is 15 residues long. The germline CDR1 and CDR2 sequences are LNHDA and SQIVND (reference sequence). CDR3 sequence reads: CASNAGQAKGNTIYF. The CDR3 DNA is TGTGCCAGTAATGCCGGACAGGCGAAAGGAAACACCATATATTTT.

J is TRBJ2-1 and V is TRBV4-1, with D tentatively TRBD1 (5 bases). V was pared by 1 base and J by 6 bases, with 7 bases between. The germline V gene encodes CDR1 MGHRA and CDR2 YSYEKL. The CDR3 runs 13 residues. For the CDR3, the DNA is TGCGCCAGCAGCCAAGGCCAGGGCAATGAGCAGTTCTTC. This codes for CASSQGQGNEQFF.

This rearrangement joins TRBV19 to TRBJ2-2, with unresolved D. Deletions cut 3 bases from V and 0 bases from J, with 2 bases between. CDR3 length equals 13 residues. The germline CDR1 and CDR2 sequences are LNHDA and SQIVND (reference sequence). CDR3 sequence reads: CASSITNTGELFF. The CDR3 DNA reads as TGTGCCAGTAGTATCACGAACACCGGGGAGCTGTTTTTT.

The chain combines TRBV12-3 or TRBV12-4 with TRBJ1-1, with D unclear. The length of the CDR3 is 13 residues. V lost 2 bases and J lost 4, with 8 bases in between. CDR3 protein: CASSLFRSTEAFF. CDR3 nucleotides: TGTGCCAGCAGTTTATTTAGGAGCACTGAAGCTTTCTTT.

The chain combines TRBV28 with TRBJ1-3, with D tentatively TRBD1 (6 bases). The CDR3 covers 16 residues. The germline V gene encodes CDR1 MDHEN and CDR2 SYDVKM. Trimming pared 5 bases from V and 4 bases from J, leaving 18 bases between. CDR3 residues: CASSQGGAIGGNTIYF. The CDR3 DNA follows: TGTGCCAGCAGTCAAGGGGGGGCGATAGGAGGAAACACCATATATTTT.

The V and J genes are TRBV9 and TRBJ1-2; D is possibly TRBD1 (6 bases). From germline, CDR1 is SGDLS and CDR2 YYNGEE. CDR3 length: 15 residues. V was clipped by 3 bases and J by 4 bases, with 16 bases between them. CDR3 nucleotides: TGTGCCAGCAGCGCCCACAGGGCAAATCTCTATGGCTACACCTTC. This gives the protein CASSAHRANLYGYTF. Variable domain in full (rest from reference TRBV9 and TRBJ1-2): DSGVTQTPKHLITATGQRVTLRCSPRSGDLSVYWYQQSLDQGLQFLIQYYNGEERAKGNILERFSAQQFPDLHSELNLSSLELGDSALYFCASSAHRANLYGYTFGSGTRLTVV.

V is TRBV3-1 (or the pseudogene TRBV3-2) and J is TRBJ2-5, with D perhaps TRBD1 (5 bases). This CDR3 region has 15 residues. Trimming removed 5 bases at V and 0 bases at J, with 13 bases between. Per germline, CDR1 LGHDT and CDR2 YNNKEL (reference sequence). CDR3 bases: TGTGCCAGCAGCTTACAACCAGGGTACCAAGAGACCCAGTACTTC. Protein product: CASSLQPGYQETQYF.